These 7 T cell receptor beta chains came from one sample sequenced in a study of T cell repertoires in cytomegalovirus infection. These receptors lack a known antigen. TCRdb reprocessed the reads with MiXCR, giving one entry per CDR3 protein. Here the sample spans approximately 220,000 distinct CDR3 sequences, approximately 38% being singletons. Sequenced material: CD8+ T cells from cultured PBMCs, taken from culture after CMV antigen stimulation. The receptors were sampled from a human donor in good health (CMV status not recorded). Some clones in this sample may be carry-over from other donors' samples.

This clonotype was observed a few times. The chain is built from TRBV30 and TRBJ2-7, with 10 bases identical to TRBD2. CDR3 length: 17 residues. Germline-derived CDR1 and CDR2 are GTSNPN and SVGIG (reference sequence). Trimming removed 4 bases from V and 3 bases from J; junction bases left unmatched: 15. CDR3 loop: CAWITAGGPSDGYEQYF. CDR3 DNA: TGTGCCTGGATAACAGCGGGAGGGCCCTCTGATGGCTACGAGCAGTACTTC.

V and J are TRBV28 and TRBJ1-1; 8 bases fit TRBD1. V gave up 4 bases and J gave up 1 base; unmatched junction bases: 8. Germline lookup yields CDR1 MDHEN and CDR2 SYDVKM. This CDR3 has 16 amino acids. The CDR3 spells CASSSPRDRTNTEAFF. DNA of the CDR3: TGTGCCAGCAGTTCCCCGCGGGACAGGACGAACACTGAAGCTTTCTTT.

The chain links TRBV10-3 to TRBJ2-7, with 11 bases fitting TRBD1. V trimming: 8 bases; J trimming: 6 bases; junction bases outside the gene matches: 3. This CDR3 comprises 12 residues. Germline loops: CDR1 ENHRY, CDR2 SYGVKD. Written as DNA, the CDR3 is TGTGCCATCTGGGACAGGGGGGGCGAGCAGTACTTC. Residues: CAIWDRGGEQYF.

A remark on this clonotype: Its ends do not fully match the called genes, so a read error is possible. The chain uses TRBV15 and TRBJ2-7; 11 nucleotides line up with TRBD2. Germline-derived CDR1 and CDR2 are LNHNV and YYDKDF (reference sequence). The CDR3 length is 15 residues. CDR3 DNA sequence: TGTGCCACCAGCAGAGGACTAGCGGGATCCTACGCGCAGTACTTC. It codes for CATSRGLAGSYAQYF. The whole variable domain, remainder taken from reference TRBV15 and TRBJ2-7, is DAMVIQNPRYQVTQFGKPVTLSCSQTLNHNVMYWYQQKSSQAPKLLFHYYDKDFNNEADTPDNFQSRRPNTSFCFLDIRSPGLGDTAMYLCATSRGLAGSYAQYFGPGTRLTVT.

CDR3 amino acids: CASGPPGQGLQPQHF. The CDR3 DNA is TGTGCTAGTGGTCCCCCGGGACAGGGGCTTCAGCCCCAGCATTTT. J is TRBJ1-5 and V is TRBV12-5, with 10 bases aligning to TRBD1. The CDR3 is 15 residues long. Germline V CDR1 and CDR2: LGHNT, FRNRAP. V shed 5 bases and J 6 bases; nucleotides not matched to a gene: 7.

The rearrangement links TRBV7-8 to TRBJ2-7; 7 positions agree with TRBD2. Germline values: CDR1 SGHVS, CDR2 FQNEAQ. The CDR3 totals 17 residues. The V segment lost 1 base and the J segment 3 bases; nucleotides outside the gene matches: 12. CDR3 nucleotide sequence: TGTGCCAGCAGCTTAGTAGCCCACGAGCGGGGATTCTACGAGCAGTACTTC. Amino acid sequence: CASSLVAHERGFYEQYF.

The sample holds a few counts of this clonotype. This sequence joins TRBV7-9 and TRBJ1-6, with 7 bases aligning to TRBD1. Germline CDR1 reads SEHNR; CDR2 reads FQNEAQ (reference sequence). Losses at the gene ends were 5 bases for V and 6 bases for J; bases not matched to a gene: 10. The length of the CDR3 is 16 residues. CDR3 nucleotides: TGTGCCAGCAGCCCCCGTAAGGGGGCCTTTAATTCACCCCTCCACTTT. Translated, it gives CASSPRKGAFNSPLHF.